The entry below describes one TCR beta chain. The target antigen is unknown. This entry is derived from a study of cytomegalovirus exposure and HLA in healthy donors. Germline CDR1 is SEHNR and CDR2 is FQNEAQ (reference sequence). There are 16 residues in the CDR3. The ends lost 5 bases at V and 1 base at J; junction bases unmatched: 8. General study results and limits: Accurate HLA-A and HLA-B prediction from TCR beta sequences was reported for most subjects. A few chains linked to CMV were shown in vitro to be specific for CMV antigens. A later look showed TCR association rates differing by HLA locus, highest for DRB1 and lowest for HLA-C.

PCR amplification relied on 60 Vbeta primers (plus 13 Jbeta primers). Some clones are missing from TCRdb's copy, which holds only in-frame ones; the method was immunoSEQ multiplex PCR. The sample includes 95,000 to 150,000 clones, more than 75% of them seen just once. Sample: PBMCs. The V gene is TRBV7-9, the J gene TRBJ2-1, with 7 bases fitting TRBD2. The sequence derives from a man between 25 and 39 years old in good health and CMV-seropositive. CDR3 in amino acids: CASSQLALGSYNEQFF. The CDR3, as DNA: TGTGCCAGCAGCCAACTAGCGTTAGGGTCCTACAATGAGCAGTTCTTC.